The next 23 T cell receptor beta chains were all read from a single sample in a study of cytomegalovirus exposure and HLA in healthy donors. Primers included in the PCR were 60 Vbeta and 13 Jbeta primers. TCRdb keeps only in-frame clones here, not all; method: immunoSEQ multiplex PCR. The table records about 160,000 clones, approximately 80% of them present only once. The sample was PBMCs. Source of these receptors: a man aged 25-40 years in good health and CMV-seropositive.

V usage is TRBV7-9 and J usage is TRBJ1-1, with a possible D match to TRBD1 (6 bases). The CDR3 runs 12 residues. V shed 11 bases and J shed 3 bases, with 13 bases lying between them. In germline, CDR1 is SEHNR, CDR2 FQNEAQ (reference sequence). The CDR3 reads CAGGAGYTEAFF. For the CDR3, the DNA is TGTGCCGGGGGGGCAGGCTACACTGAAGCTTTCTTT.

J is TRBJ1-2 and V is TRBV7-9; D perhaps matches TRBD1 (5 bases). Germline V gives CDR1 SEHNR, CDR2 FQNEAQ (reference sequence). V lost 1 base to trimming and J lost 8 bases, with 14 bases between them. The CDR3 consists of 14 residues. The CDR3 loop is CASSLGWTSEGYTF. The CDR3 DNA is TGTGCCAGCAGCTTAGGGTGGACATCAGAGGGCTACACCTTC.

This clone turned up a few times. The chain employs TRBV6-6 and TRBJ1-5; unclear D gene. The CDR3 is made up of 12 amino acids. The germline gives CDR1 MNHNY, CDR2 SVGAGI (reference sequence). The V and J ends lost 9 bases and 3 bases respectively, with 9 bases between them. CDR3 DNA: TGTGCCAGTTCGGGTCCCAATCAGCCCCAGCATTTT. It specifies CASSGPNQPQHF.

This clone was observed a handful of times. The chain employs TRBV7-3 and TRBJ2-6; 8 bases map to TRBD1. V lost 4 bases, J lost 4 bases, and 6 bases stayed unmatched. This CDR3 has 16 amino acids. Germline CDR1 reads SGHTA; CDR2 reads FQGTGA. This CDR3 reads CASSSATGVGANVLTF. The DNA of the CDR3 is TGTGCCAGCAGCTCGGCGACAGGGGTGGGGGCCAACGTCCTGACTTTC.

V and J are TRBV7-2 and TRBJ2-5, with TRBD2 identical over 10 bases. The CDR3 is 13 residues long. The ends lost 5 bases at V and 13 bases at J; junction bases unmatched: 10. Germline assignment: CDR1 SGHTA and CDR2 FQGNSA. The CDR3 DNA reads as TGTGCCAGCAGCCTTACTAGCGGGGACGCTCGGTACTTC. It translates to CASSLTSGDARYF.

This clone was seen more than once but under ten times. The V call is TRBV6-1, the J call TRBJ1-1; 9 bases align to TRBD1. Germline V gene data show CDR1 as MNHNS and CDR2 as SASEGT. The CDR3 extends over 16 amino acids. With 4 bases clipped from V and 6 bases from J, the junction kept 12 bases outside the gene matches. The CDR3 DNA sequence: TGTGCCAGCAGTGGCCGGGACAGGGCCCGTATTGCTGAAGCTTTCTTT. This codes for CASSGRDRARIAEAFF.

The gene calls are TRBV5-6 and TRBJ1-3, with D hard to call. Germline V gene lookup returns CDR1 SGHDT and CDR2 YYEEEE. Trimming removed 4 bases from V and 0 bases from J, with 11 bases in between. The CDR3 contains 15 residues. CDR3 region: CASSLTAGSGNTIYF. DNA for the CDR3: TGTGCCAGCAGCCTGACGGCAGGCTCTGGAAACACCATATATTTT.

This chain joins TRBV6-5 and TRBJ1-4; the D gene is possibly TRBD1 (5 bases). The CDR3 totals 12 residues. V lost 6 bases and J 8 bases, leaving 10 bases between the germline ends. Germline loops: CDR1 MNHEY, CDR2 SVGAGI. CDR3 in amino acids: CASRGPGEKLFF. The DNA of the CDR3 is TGTGCCAGCAGGGGGCCCGGGGAAAAACTGTTTTTT.

CDR3 nucleotide sequence: TGTGCCTGGGCGACGGGGGGTCACTCTGGGGCCAACGTCCTGACTTTC. It is translated as CAWATGGHSGANVLTF. This chain uses TRBV2 with TRBJ2-6; 7 nucleotides align to TRBD2. V lost 11 bases to trimming and J lost 0 bases; unmatched junction nucleotides: 10. The CDR3 length is 16 residues. Germline CDR1 and CDR2: SNHLY and FYNNEI.

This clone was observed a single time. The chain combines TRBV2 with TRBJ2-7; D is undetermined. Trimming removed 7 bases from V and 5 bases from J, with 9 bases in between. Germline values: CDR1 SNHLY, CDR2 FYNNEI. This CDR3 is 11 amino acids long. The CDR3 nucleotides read TGTGCCAGCAAGTATAGTGACGAGCAGTACTTC. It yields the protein CASKYSDEQYF.

The CDR3 nucleotides are TGTGCCAGCAGTTCAAGTGGAGGAGGGGGCGGGCAGCCCCAGCATTTT. This sequence encodes CASSSSGGGGGQPQHF. The gene calls are TRBV6-6 and TRBJ1-5; 7 bases are shared with TRBD1. The CDR3 consists of 16 residues. V lost 4 bases to trimming and J lost 7 bases; unmatched junction nucleotides: 13. From germline, CDR1 is MNHNY and CDR2 SVGAGI (reference sequence).

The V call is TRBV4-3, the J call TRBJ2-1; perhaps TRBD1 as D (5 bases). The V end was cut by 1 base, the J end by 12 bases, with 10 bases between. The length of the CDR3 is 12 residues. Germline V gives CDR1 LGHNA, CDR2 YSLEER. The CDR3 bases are TGCGCCAGCAGCCAAGGGTCAGGGCGGCAGTTCTTC. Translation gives CASSQGSGRQFF.

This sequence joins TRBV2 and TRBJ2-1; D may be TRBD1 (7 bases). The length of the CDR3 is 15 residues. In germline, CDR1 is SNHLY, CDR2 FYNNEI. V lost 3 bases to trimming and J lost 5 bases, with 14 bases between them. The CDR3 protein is CASSEEGQTNNEQFF. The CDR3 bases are TGTGCCAGCAGTGAGGAGGGACAGACAAACAATGAGCAGTTCTTC. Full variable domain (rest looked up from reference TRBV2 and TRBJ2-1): EPEVTQTPSHQVTQMGQEVILRCVPISNHLYFYWYRQILGQKVEFLVSFYNNEISEKSEIFDDQFSVERPDGSNFTLKIRSTKLEDSAMYFCASSEEGQTNNEQFFGPGTRLTVL.

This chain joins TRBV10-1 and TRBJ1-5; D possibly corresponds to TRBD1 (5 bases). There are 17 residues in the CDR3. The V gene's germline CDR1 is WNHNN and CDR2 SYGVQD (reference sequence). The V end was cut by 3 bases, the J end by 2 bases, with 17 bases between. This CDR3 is CASSDPRQTVGNQPQHF. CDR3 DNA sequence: TGCGCCAGCAGTGACCCGAGACAGACCGTTGGCAATCAGCCCCAGCATTTT.

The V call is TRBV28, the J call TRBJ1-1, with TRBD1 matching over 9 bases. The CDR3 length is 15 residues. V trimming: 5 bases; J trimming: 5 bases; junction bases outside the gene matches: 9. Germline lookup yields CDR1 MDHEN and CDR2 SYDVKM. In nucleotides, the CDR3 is TGTGCCAGCAGTGAGACCGGGACAGGGTGGACTGAAGCTTTCTTT. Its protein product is CASSETGTGWTEAFF.

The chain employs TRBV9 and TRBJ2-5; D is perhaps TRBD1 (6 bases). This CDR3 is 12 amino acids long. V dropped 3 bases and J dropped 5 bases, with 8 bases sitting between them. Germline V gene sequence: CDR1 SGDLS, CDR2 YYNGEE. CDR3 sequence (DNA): TGTGCCAGCAGCGCCCAGGGGGAGACCCAGTACTTC. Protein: CASSAQGETQYF.

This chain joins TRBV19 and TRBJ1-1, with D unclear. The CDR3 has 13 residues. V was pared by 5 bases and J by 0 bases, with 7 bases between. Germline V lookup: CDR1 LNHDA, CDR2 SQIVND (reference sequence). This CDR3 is CASSRFMNTEAFF. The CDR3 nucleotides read TGTGCCAGTAGTCGGTTCATGAACACTGAAGCTTTCTTT.

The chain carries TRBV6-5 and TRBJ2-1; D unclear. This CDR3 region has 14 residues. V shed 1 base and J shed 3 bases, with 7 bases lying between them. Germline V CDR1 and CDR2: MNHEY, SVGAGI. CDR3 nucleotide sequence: TGTGCCAGCAGTTACTGGGCCGGCTACAATGAGCAGTTCTTC. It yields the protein CASSYWAGYNEQFF.

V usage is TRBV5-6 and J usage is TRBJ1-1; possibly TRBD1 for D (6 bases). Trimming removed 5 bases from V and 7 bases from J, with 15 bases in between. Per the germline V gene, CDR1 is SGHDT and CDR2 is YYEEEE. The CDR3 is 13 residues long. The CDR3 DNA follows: TGTGCCAGCAGGCCCCAGGGGTCCGTTGAAGCTTTCTTT. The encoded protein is CASRPQGSVEAFF. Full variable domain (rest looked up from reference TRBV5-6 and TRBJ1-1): DAGVTQSPTHLIKTRGQQVTLRCSPKSGHDTVSWYQQALGQGPQFIFQYYEEEERQRGNFPDRFSGHQFPNYSSELNVNALLLGDSALYLCASRPQGSVEAFFGQGTRLTVV.

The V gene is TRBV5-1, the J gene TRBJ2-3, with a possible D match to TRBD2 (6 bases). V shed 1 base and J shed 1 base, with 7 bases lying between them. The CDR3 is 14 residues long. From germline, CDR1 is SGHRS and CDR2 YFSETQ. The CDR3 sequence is CASSLWGGTDTQYF. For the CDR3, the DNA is TGCGCCAGCAGCTTGTGGGGGGGCACAGATACGCAGTATTTT.

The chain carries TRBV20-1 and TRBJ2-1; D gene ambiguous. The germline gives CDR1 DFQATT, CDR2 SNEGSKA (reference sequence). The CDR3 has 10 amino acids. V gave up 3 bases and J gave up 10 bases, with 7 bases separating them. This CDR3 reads CSASSVEQFF. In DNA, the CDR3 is TGCAGTGCTAGCTCGGTAGAGCAGTTCTTC.

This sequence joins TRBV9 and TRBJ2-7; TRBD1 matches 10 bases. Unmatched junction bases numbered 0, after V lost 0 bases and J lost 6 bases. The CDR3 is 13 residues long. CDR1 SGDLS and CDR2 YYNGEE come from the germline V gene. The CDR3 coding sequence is TGTGCCAGCAGCGTAGGACAGGGGGCCGAGCAGTACTTC. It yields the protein CASSVGQGAEQYF.

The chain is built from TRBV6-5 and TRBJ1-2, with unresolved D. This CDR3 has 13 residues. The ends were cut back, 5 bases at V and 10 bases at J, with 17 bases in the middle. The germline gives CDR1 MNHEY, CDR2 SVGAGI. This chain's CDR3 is CASSNVGERDYTF. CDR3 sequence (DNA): TGTGCCAGCAGTAACGTCGGGGAAAGGGACTACACCTTC.